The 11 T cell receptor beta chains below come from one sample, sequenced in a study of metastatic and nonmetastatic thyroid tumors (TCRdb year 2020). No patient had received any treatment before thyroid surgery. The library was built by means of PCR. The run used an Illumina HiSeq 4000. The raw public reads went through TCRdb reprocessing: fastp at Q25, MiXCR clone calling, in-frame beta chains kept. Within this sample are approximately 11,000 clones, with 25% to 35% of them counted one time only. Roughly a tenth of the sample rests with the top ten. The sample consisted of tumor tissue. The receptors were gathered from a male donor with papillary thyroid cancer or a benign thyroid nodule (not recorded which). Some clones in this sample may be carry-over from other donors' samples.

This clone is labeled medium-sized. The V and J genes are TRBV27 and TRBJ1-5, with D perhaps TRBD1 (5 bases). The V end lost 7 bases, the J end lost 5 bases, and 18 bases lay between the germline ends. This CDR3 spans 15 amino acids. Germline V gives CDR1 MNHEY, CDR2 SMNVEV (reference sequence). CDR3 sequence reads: CASTGLDRGHQPQHF. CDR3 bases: TGTGCCAGCACAGGGCTCGATCGAGGACATCAGCCCCAGCATTTT.

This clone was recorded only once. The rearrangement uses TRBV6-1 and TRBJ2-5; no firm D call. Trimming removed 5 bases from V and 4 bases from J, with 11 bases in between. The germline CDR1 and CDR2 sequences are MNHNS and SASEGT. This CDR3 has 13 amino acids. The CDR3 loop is CASSRLAGETQYF. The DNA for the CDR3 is TGTGCCAGCAGTAGGTTAGCTGGAGAGACCCAGTACTTC.

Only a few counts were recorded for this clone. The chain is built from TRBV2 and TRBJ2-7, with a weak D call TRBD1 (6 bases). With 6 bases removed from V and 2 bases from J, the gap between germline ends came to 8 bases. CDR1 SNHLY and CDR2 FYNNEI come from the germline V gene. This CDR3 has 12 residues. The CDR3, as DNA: TGTGCCAGCAGAGGACAGACCTACGAGCAGTACTTC. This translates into CASRGQTYEQYF.

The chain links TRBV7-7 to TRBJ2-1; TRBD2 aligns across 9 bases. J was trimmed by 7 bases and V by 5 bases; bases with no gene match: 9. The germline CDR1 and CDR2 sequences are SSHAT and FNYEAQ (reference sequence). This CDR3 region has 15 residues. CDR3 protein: CASSPGTSLLNEQFF. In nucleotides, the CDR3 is TGTGCCAGCAGCCCCGGGACTAGCCTTCTAAATGAGCAGTTCTTC.

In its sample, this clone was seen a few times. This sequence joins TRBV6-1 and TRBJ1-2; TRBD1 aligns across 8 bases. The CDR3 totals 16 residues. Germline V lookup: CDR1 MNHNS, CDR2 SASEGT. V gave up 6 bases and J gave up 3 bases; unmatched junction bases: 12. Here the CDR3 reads CASRSSSGGNDYGYTF. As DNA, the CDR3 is TGTGCCAGCAGATCATCCTCAGGGGGCAACGACTATGGCTACACCTTC.

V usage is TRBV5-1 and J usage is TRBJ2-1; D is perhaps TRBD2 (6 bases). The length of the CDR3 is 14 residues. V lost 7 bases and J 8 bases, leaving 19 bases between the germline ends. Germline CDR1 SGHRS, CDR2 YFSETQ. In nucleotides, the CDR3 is TGCGCCAGCTCCTCGGGACTCCGATTCGATGAGCAGTTCTTC. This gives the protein CASSSGLRFDEQFF.

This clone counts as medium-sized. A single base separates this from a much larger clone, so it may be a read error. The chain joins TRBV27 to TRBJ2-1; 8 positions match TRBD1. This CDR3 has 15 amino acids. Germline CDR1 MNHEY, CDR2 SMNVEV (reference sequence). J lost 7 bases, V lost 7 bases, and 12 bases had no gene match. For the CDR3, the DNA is TGTGCCAGCAAACTTGGACAGGGAGGACGGAATGAGCAGTTCTTC. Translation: CASKLGQGGRNEQFF.

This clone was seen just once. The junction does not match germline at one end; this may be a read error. The CDR3 region has the DNA TGCGCCAGGAGCCAAGGGACTATCGTCTCCTACGAGCAGTACTTC. Encoded protein: CARSQGTIVSYEQYF. The chain joins TRBV4-1 to TRBJ2-7, with 7 bases matching TRBD2. Germline values: CDR1 MGHRA, CDR2 YSYEKL. CDR3 length: 15 amino acids.

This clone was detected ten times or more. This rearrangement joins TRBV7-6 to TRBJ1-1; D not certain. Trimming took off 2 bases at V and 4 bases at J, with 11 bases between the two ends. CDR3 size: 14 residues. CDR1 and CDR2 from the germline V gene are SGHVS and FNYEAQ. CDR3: CASSLQLRSTEAFF. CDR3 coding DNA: TGTGCCAGCAGCTTACAGCTGAGGAGCACTGAAGCTTTCTTT. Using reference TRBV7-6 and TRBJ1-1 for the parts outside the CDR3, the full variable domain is GAGVSQSPRYKVTKRGQDVALRCDPISGHVSLYWYRQALGQGPEFLTYFNYEAQQDKSGLPNDRFSAERPEGSISTLTIQRTEQRDSAMYRCASSLQLRSTEAFFGQGTRLTVV.

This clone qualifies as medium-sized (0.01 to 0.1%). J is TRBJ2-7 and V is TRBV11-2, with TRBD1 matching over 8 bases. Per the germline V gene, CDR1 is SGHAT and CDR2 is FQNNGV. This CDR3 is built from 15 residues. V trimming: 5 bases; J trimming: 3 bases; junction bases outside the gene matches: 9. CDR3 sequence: CASSARQGNDYEQYF. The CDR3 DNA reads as TGTGCCAGCAGCGCCAGACAGGGGAATGACTACGAGCAGTACTTC.

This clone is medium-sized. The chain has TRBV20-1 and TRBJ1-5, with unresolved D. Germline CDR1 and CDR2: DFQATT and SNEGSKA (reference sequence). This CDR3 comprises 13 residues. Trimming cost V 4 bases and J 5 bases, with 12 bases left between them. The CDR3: CSATQGGDQPQHF. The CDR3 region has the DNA TGCAGTGCTACACAAGGAGGAGATCAGCCCCAGCATTTT.